This T cell receptor beta chain emerged from a study of identical twins. Via MiXCR, TCRdb re-called the 5' RACE reads, giving one row per CDR3 protein. The sample lists some 230,000 distinct CDR3 sequences, about 6.7% occurring once. The V segment lost 5 bases and the J segment 8 bases; nucleotides outside the gene matches: 10. The CDR3 runs 15 residues. This clonotype was recorded at least ten times. The same specimen was also included in a second study, on T cells expressing NK-cell markers.

This TCR derives from a woman under 30 in good health. The specimen was CD8+ T cells sorted from blood. The J gene is TRBJ2-1, the V gene TRBV12-3 or TRBV12-4; the match to TRBD1 covers 9 bases. The chain's CDR3 is CASSAGQGIRDEQFF. The CDR3 coding sequence is TGTGCCAGCAGTGCGGGACAGGGAATTCGGGATGAGCAGTTCTTC.